This TCR beta chain was captured by sequencing in a study of cytomegalovirus exposure and HLA in healthy donors. As concerns this clone: This specimen includes other DNA sequences encoding the same CDR3.

The assay was immunoSEQ multiplex PCR, and TCRdb's table has in-frame clones only and misses some. The data show 200,000 to 250,000 clones, 80% to 90% seen once. This clonotype was obtained from a man aged 18 to 30 in good health and CMV-seronegative. What was sequenced was PBMCs.

The CDR3 reads CASSYRTGNTEAFF. CDR3 bases: TGTGCCAGCAGTTATCGTACAGGGAACACTGAAGCTTTCTTT. V usage is TRBV6-5 and J usage is TRBJ1-1, with a weak D call TRBD1 (5 bases). The CDR3 covers 14 residues. Trimming stripped 3 bases from V and 1 base from J, with 9 bases between. Germline values: CDR1 MNHEY, CDR2 SVGAGI.